This is a list of T cell receptor beta chains from one sample in a study of blood T cell repertoires in COVID-19. Repertoires were generated with immunoSEQ multiplex PCR, while TCRdb's copy carries only in-frame clones and drops some. The sample has about 180,000 clones, roughly 85% seen once. The specimen sequenced was peripheral blood. The receptor set was obtained from a man aged 45-65 years with active or convalescent COVID-19. Each CDR3 is given with its conserved first and last residue. The D gene is left open where the match is weak. Clone size appears in some rows only: once, few, many, or a class for an expanded clone.

j_call d_call clone_size v_call cdr3_nt cdr3_aa
TRBJ2-3 TRBD1 NA TRBV18 TGTGCCAGCTCACTGACAGGGGGAATGAGGACAGATACGCAGTATTTT CASSLTGGMRTDTQYF
TRBJ2-2 NA NA TRBV11-1 TGTGCCAGCAGCTTAATGAGCTCGAACACCGGGGAGCTGTTTTTT CASSLMSSNTGELFF
TRBJ1-2 NA NA TRBV5-6 TGTGCCAGCAGCTTGGGAGGTCCAGGGAAAGACTATGGCTACACCTTC CASSLGGPGKDYGYTF
TRBJ1-1 TRBD1 NA TRBV18 TGTGCCAGCAGACAGGGGGCGAACACTGAAGCTTTCTTT CASRQGANTEAFF
TRBJ2-7 TRBD2 NA TRBV30 TGTGCCTGGAGTGCAGGACTAGCGGATTCCTACGAGCAGTACTTC CAWSAGLADSYEQYF
TRBJ1-2 NA NA TRBV7-2 TGTGCCAGCAGCTTTACAGACGGGGACTATGGCTACACCTTC CASSFTDGDYGYTF
TRBJ1-4 TRBD1 NA TRBV9 TGTGCCAGCAGCGCGGACAGGGGGAGATCAACTAATGAAAAACTGTTTTTT CASSADRGRSTNEKLFF
TRBJ2-1 TRBD2 NA TRBV18 TGTGCCAGCTCACCAAGCCTAGCGGTTCACAATGAGCAGTTCTTC CASSPSLAVHNEQFF
TRBJ1-5 NA once TRBV11-2 TGTGCCAGCAGCTTAGATCTCGTAGGCGGACAGCCCCAGCATTTT CASSLDLVGGQPQHF
TRBJ2-3 TRBD2 NA TRBV23-1 TGCGCCAGCAGTCAACCAACCGGGACTAGCGGGGGCACAGATACGCAGTATTTT CASSQPTGTSGGTDTQYF
TRBJ1-3 NA NA TRBV4-2 TGTGCCAGCACCCAAACAGGAAACACCATATATTTT CASTQTGNTIYF
TRBJ2-3 TRBD2 NA TRBV5-1 TGCGCCAGCAGTCTCTGGGCTAGCGGGCAAGGGACAGATACGCAGTATTTT CASSLWASGQGTDTQYF
TRBJ1-2 TRBD1 once TRBV6-4 TGTGCCAGCAGTGACGACAGGGGGTTTGGCTACACCTTC CASSDDRGFGYTF
TRBJ2-7 NA NA TRBV6-5 TGTGCCAGCAGACCCCCGGGACACTCCTACGAGCAGTACTTC CASRPPGHSYEQYF
TRBJ1-1 NA NA TRBV6-5 TGTGCCAGCAGTTATTACGGGGTCTCTGAAGCTTTCTTT CASSYYGVSEAFF
TRBJ2-7 TRBD1 NA TRBV15 TGTGCCACCAGCAGAGATCAGGGGGCGGAAGAGCAGTACTTC CATSRDQGAEEQYF
TRBJ1-4 TRBD1 NA TRBV13 TGTGCCAGCAGCTTAAGAGAAAGGACAGGGCGTAATGAAAAACTGTTTTTT CASSLRERTGRNEKLFF
TRBJ1-6 TRBD1 few TRBV11-2 TGTGCCAGCAGCTTGACAGGGAACAATTCACCCCTCCACTTT CASSLTGNNSPLHF
TRBJ1-3 NA NA TRBV28 TGTGCCAGCATCCTCTCCCCTGGAAACACCATATATTTT CASILSPGNTIYF
TRBJ1-6 NA once TRBV28 TGTGCCAGCAGTACACACGACAGGAATAATTCACCCCTCCACTTT CASSTHDRNNSPLHF
TRBJ2-5 TRBD1 NA TRBV5-6 TGTGCCAGCAGCTCAGACAGGGGGCTAGACACAAGAGAGACCCAGTACTTC CASSSDRGLDTRETQYF
TRBJ2-3 TRBD1 NA TRBV24-1 TGTGCCACCAGTGAAGGTACAGGGGGTTGGACAGATACGCAGTATTTT CATSEGTGGWTDTQYF
TRBJ2-5 TRBD2 NA TRBV3-1/TRBV3-2 TGTGCCAGCAGCCAAGTAAGCGGGAGGGCTGAGACCCAGTACTTC CASSQVSGRAETQYF
TRBJ2-7 TRBD2 NA TRBV28 TGTGCCAGCAGTTTAGGCGGGACTAGTGGGGTCGAGCAGTACTTC CASSLGGTSGVEQYF
TRBJ2-1 NA NA TRBV19 TGTGCCAGTAGTCCAACTGTACTCATCAATGAGCAGTTCTTC CASSPTVLINEQFF
TRBJ2-1 TRBD2 NA TRBV18 TGTGCCAGCTCATCAAGCGGGAGCAATGAGCAGTTCTTC CASSSSGSNEQFF
TRBJ2-7 NA few TRBV18 TGTGCCAGCTCACTAGGAGGGAGCGACGAGCAGTACTTC CASSLGGSDEQYF
TRBJ2-3 TRBD2 NA TRBV28 TGTGCCAGCAGTTTATTGGCGGGAGCCCGCACAGATACGCAGTATTTT CASSLLAGARTDTQYF
TRBJ1-3 TRBD1 NA TRBV28 TGTGCCAGCAGTCCACCGGGACAGACTGGAAACACCATATATTTT CASSPPGQTGNTIYF
TRBJ2-7 TRBD1 NA TRBV5-1 TGCGCCAGCAGTTCAGGACAGGGCTGGAGCTCCTACGAGCAGTACTTC CASSSGQGWSSYEQYF
TRBJ1-6 NA few TRBV6-5 TGTGCCAGCAGCCGGGGGTCGCTGGGGGATTCACCCCTCCACTTT CASSRGSLGDSPLHF
TRBJ1-2 TRBD1 NA TRBV7-6 TGTGCCAGCAGCTCCCGACAGGGGTGGAACTATGGCTACACCTTC CASSSRQGWNYGYTF
TRBJ2-1 NA NA TRBV4-3 TGCGCCAGCAGCCAAGAAGGAGGGAACTCCTACAATGAGCAGTTCTTC CASSQEGGNSYNEQFF
TRBJ1-6 TRBD1 NA TRBV10-1 TGCGCCAGCAGTGGCCGGGACAGAAAAGTTTCACCCCTCCACTTT CASSGRDRKVSPLHF
TRBJ2-3 TRBD2 NA TRBV30 TGTGCCTGGAGTCGAATTAGCGGGAGCACAGATACGCAGTATTTT CAWSRISGSTDTQYF
TRBJ2-7 NA NA TRBV30 TGTGCCTGGAGTGTGTCAGGGTACGAGCAGTACTTC CAWSVSGYEQYF
TRBJ1-1 NA NA TRBV27 TGTGCCAGCACCAAATGGGGGGATTTGAACACTGAAGCTTTCTTT CASTKWGDLNTEAFF
TRBJ2-1 TRBD1 few TRBV18 TGTGCCAGCTCATACGCGGACAGGGGGTACAATGAGCAGTTCTTC CASSYADRGYNEQFF
TRBJ2-3 TRBD2 NA TRBV7-9 TGTGCCAGCAGCTTTGGGCTAGCGGGAGACAAGGATACGCAGTATTTT CASSFGLAGDKDTQYF
TRBJ1-5 NA NA TRBV7-3 TGTGCCAGCAGCTCGTACAATCAGCCCCAGCATTTT CASSSYNQPQHF
TRBJ2-1 NA NA TRBV5-4 TGTGCCAGCAGCTTGGACCCACAGGGTAAACGGTCCAATGAGCAGTTCTTC CASSLDPQGKRSNEQFF
TRBJ1-6 TRBD1 NA TRBV2 TGTGCCAGCACCACAGGGGGCTCACCCCTCCACTTT CASTTGGSPLHF
TRBJ1-1 NA NA TRBV11-2 TGTGCCAGCAGCTTAGACGGGTTGAGTTGGGGCCCTGAAGCTTTCTTT CASSLDGLSWGPEAFF
TRBJ2-1 NA NA TRBV5-3 TGTGCCAGAGGCCAAGGGGGTCCAAATACTAATGAGCAGTTCTTC CARGQGGPNTNEQFF
TRBJ1-4 NA NA TRBV30 TGTGCCTGGAGCAGGACAACTAATGAAAAACTGTTTTTT CAWSRTTNEKLFF
TRBJ1-2 NA NA TRBV19 TGTGCCAGTAGTATAGACCCCGACCTAGCGGGTGGCTACACCTTC CASSIDPDLAGGYTF
TRBJ2-7 NA NA TRBV5-6 TGTGCCAGCAGCTTGGCGGTCTCCTACGAGCAGTACTTC CASSLAVSYEQYF
TRBJ2-7 NA NA TRBV6-2/TRBV6-3 TGTGCCAGCAGTTGGGCTGGACAGGGAGGGAGATACGAGCAGTACTTC CASSWAGQGGRYEQYF
TRBJ2-2 TRBD2 NA TRBV10-3 TGTGCCATCAGTGGACTAGCGGGAGCGGCCGGGGAGCTGTTTTTT CAISGLAGAAGELFF
TRBJ2-3 TRBD2 NA TRBV2 TGTGCCAGCAGTGAGACCTCTAGCGGGAGGTTCCCAGATACGCAGTATTTT CASSETSSGRFPDTQYF
TRBJ2-2 NA NA TRBV28 TGTGCCAGCAGACAGACCGGGGAGCTGTTTTTT CASRQTGELFF
TRBJ2-7 NA NA TRBV2 TGTGCCAGCAGTTATCAGGGGGGCGAGCAGTACTTC CASSYQGGEQYF
TRBJ1-2 NA NA TRBV12-3/TRBV12-4 TGTGCCAGCAGGCCCGGGAGCTATGGCTACACCTTC CASRPGSYGYTF